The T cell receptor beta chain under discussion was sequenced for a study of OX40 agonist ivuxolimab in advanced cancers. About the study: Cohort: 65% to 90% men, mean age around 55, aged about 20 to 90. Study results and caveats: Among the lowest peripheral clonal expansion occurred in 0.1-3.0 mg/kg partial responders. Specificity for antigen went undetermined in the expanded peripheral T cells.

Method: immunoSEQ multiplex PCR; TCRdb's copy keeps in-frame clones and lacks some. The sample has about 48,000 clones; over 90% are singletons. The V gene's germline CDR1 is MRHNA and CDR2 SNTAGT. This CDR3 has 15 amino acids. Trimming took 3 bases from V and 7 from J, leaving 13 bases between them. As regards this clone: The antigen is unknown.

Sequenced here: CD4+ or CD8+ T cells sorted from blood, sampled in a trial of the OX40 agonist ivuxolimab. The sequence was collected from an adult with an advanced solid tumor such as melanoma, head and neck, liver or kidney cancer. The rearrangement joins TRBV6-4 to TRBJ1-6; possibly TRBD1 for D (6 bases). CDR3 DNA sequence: TGTGCCAGCAGTGATTTGGACAGCTGGAATTCACCCCTCCACTTT. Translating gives CASSDLDSWNSPLHF.